One T cell receptor beta chain is described in this entry. The data were produced by immunoSEQ multiplex PCR, yet TCRdb's version contains in-frame clones alone and is incomplete. Among fewer than 350,000 clones listed, around 87% were seen once. This sample was included in a study of blood T cell repertoires in COVID-19. Study-level information: Acute and convalescent COVID-19 specimens originated in the United States, Italy and Spain. Sources were T cells, B-cell-depleted T cells, or PBMCs; the material itself was cDNA or gDNA.

CDR3 size: 16 residues. Looked up from germline, CDR1 is SGHRS and CDR2 is YFSETQ. V shed 3 bases, J shed 1 base, and the junction held 5 bases outside the gene matches. The clonotype was recovered from a woman between 45 and 60 years old who had recovered from COVID-19. The sequencing sample was made of peripheral blood. This sequence joins TRBV5-1 and TRBJ2-2; TRBD1 aligns across 8 bases. This chain's CDR3 is CASSSTGTGNTGELFF. CDR3 bases: TGCGCCAGCAGCTCAACCGGGACAGGGAACACCGGGGAGCTGTTTTTT.